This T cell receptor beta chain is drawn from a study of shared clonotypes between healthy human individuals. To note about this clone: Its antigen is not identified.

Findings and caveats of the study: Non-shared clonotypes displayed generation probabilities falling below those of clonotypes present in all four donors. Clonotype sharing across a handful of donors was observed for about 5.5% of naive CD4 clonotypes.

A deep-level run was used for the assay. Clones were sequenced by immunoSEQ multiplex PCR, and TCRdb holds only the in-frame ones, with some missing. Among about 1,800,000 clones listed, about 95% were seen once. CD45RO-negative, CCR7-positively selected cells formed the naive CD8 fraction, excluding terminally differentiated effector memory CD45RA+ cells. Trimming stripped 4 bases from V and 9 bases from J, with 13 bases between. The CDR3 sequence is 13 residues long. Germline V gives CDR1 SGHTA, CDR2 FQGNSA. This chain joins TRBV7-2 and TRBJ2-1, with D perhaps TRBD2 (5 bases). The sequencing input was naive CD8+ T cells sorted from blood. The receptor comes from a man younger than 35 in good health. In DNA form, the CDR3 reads TGTGCCAGCAGCTGGGGTTTGAGCGGTGAGCAGTTCTTC. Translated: CASSWGLSGEQFF.